Sequencing of this T cell receptor (beta chain) was carried out in a study of blood T cell repertoires in COVID-19. Germline V gene sequence: CDR1 MGHRA, CDR2 YSYEKL. The CDR3 length is 14 residues. V gave up 1 base and J gave up 8 bases; unmatched junction bases: 3. Measured with immunoSEQ multiplex PCR; TCRdb has only the in-frame clones, and not every one. The sample contains 95,000 to 110,000 clones, roughly nine tenths of which appear only once. This clone appeared a single time. This receptor was obtained from a human donor in a cohort sampled during active COVID-19. This chain joins TRBV4-1 and TRBJ2-1; TRBD2 aligns across 9 bases. The specimen was peripheral blood. As DNA, the CDR3 is TGCGCCAGCAGCCAAGTGCGGGGGGGCCATGAGCAGTTCTTC. Amino acids: CASSQVRGGHEQFF.